This T cell receptor (beta chain) comes out of a study of T cell responses to AZD1222 COVID-19 vaccine. Using immunoSEQ multiplex PCR, the repertoire was profiled, and TCRdb retains in-frame clones only, with some absent. The data contain 55,000 to 85,000 clones, less than 90% of them singletons. To note about this clone: Its antigen is not identified.

Findings of the study overall: Possibly, clonal diversity was underestimated; donors were largely white British and included more females. Regions left unmutated in variants are reportedly the target of nearly half of spike-specific TCRs.

The length of the CDR3 is 15 residues. The V and J ends lost 1 base and 3 bases, in that order; junction bases with no gene match: 6. The germline V gene has CDR1 GTSNPN and CDR2 SVGIG (reference sequence). This sequence originates from an adult in good health. V and J are TRBV30 and TRBJ1-5; 7 positions agree with TRBD1. This specimen consisted of peripheral blood, obtained on day 0 of AZD1222 vaccination. DNA of the CDR3: TGTGCCTGGAGTGAAGTGGGACAGTTCAATCAGCCCCAGCATTTT. Its protein product is CAWSEVGQFNQPQHF.